This T cell receptor beta chain was sequenced during a study of OX40 agonist ivuxolimab in advanced cancers. Turning to the overall study: The costimulatory receptor OX40 (CD134) was targeted by ivuxolimab, a fully human IgG2 agonistic monoclonal antibody. Intravenous ivuxolimab was administered to patients every 2 weeks at six dose levels: 0.01, 0.1, 0.3, 1.5, 3 and 10 mg/kg. Of the 50 to 55 patients in dose escalation, some 19 had hepatocellular carcinoma, some 15 had melanoma, 9 had renal cell carcinoma and 9 had head and neck cancer. A male proportion of 82.7% and a mean age of approximately 61 years, ranging from roughly 23 to 90, were recorded for the dose-escalation cohort. Patients were allowed to have had prior anti-PD-1, anti-PD-L1 or anti-CTLA-4 therapy, and 40% to 45% of the dose-escalation patients had previously received checkpoint inhibitors. Three dose-escalation patients achieved partial responses, one with hepatocellular carcinoma and two with cutaneous melanoma. The purpose of peripheral TCRbeta sequencing was to test whether ivuxolimab changed TCR sequence diversity and led to clonal T-cell expansion. The paper covers the monotherapy dose-escalation part of the phase I ivuxolimab trial, which included N ≈ 50 patients.

For sequencing of the TCRbeta CDR3 region, genomic DNA was extracted from the sorted cells. The immunoSEQ Assay was used for sequencing of TCRbeta CDR3 regions. TCRdb took this table from immuneACCESS and kept in-frame rearrangements with V and J called. Such tables lack part of the clones; where checked against another copy, unresolved V genes explain under half of the gap, and the rest is unexplained. The sample records about 83,000 clones, approximately 79% of which are singletons. The ten largest clones capture approximately 2% of the sample. Results and caveats for the whole study, not just this receptor: Low levels of normalized T-cell clonal expansion were also shown by some nonresponding patients. In the 0.1-3.0 mg/kg groups, partial responders were among the patients with the lowest normalized peripheral clonal expansion, particularly in CD8+ T cells. The antigen specificity of the peripheral T cells that underwent clonal expansion was not determined. After ivuxolimab, expanded clones were on average more numerous among CD8+ T cells than among CD4+ T cells. At doses of 0.1 to 3.0 mg/kg, clonal expansion of both CD4+ and CD8+ blood T cells was observed from baseline to week 6.

The trial excluded patients who had a history of autoimmune disease or were on systemic immunosuppression. Peripheral blood for TCR sequencing was collected from all dose cohorts at baseline, on cycle 4 day 1, and on cycle 7 day 1. The samples were drawn from a first-in-human, open-label, multicenter phase I dose-escalation trial of ivuxolimab. Adults with locally advanced or metastatic head and neck squamous cell, hepatocellular, melanoma or renal cell carcinoma were enrolled in the trial. Before TCR sequencing, CD4+ and CD8+ T cells were separately sorted from peripheral blood. Turning to this clone: The clone's antigen remains unknown. The input lacks base qualities; no much larger clone sits a single base away.

The germline V gene supplies CDR1 LGHNA and CDR2 YSLEER. Reading from cysteine to phenylalanine, the CDR3 counts 14 amino acids. Only CDR3 DNA is held: 42 bases, read in frame from base 1. At the junction V is shortened by 2 bases and J by 4 bases, with 8 bases in between. The source of this sequence is an adult with an advanced solid tumor such as melanoma, head and neck, liver or kidney cancer. Recombination connected TRBV4-3 to TRBJ2-2; a confident D gene designation cannot be given. Source: CD4+ or CD8+ T cells sorted from blood, taken in a trial of the OX40 agonist ivuxolimab. This receptor carries the CDR3 CASSQSVSTGELFF. The DNA reads TGCGCCAGCAGCCAAAGCGTCAGCACCGGGGAGCTGTTTTTT.